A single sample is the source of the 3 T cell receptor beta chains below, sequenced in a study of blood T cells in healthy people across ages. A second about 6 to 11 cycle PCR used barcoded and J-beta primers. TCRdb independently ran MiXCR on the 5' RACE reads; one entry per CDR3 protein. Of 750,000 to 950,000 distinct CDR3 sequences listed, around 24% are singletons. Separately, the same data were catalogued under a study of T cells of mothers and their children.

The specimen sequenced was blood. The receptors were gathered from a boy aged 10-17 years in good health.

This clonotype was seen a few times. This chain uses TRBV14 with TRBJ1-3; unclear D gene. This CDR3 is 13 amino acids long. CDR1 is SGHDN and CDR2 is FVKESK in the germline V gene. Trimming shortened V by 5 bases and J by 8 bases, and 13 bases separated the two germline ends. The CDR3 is CASSEHARDTIYF. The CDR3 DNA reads TGTGCCAGCAGCGAACACGCACGGGACACCATATATTTT.

CDR3 sequence: CSALLAGGREDTQYF. DNA for the CDR3: TGCAGTGCCTTACTAGCGGGGGGGCGAGAGGATACGCAGTATTTT. The V and J genes are TRBV20-1 and TRBJ2-3, with 13 bases aligning to TRBD2. V was clipped by 6 bases and J by 6 bases; unmatched bases: 9. The CDR3 runs to 15 residues. The V gene's germline CDR1 is DFQATT and CDR2 SNEGSKA (reference sequence).

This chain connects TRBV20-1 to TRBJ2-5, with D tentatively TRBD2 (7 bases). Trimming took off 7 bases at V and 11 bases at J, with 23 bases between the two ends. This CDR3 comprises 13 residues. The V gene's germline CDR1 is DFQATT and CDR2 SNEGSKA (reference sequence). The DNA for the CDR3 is TGCAGTGTCGCCGAGGGGGGGCAGAGGGGGCAGTACTTC. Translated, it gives CSVAEGGQRGQYF.